Listed below are T cell receptor beta chains from one sample, sequenced in a study of T cell changes during pregnancy in multiple sclerosis. The data were produced by immunoSEQ multiplex PCR, yet TCRdb's version contains in-frame clones alone and is incomplete. Of more than 85,000 clones in the sample, just over 90% were seen once. This specimen consisted of peripheral blood, obtained in the third trimester of pregnancy. The receptors here all came from a female donor in good health, enrolled as a control in a pregnancy study. The CDR3 runs from the conserved cysteine through the conserved F or W. A D gene is named only where the DNA matches it firmly. Some rows have no size entry. The others give once, few or many, or a class for an expanded clone.

>TRBV19|TRBJ2-5|-|TRBD2
CASSMMSSGRVKTQYF
TGTGCCAGTAGTATGATGTCTAGCGGGAGGGTCAAGACCCAGTACTTC
>TRBV14|TRBJ2-7|-|TRBD2
CASSQGRGLAGIYEQYF
TGTGCCAGCAGCCAAGGCCGAGGACTAGCGGGGATCTACGAGCAGTACTTC
>TRBV5-1|TRBJ2-7|-|-
CASSSEGTRLYEQYF
TGCGCCAGCAGCTCCGAAGGGACAAGACTTTACGAGCAGTACTTC
>TRBV9|TRBJ2-3|-|TRBD2
CASSAMTSGAGTQYF
TGTGCCAGCAGCGCGATGACTAGCGGCGCAGGTACGCAGTATTTT
>TRBV5-4|TRBJ1-5|-|TRBD1
CASSRPWTGKNQPQHF
TGTGCCAGCAGCCGTCCTTGGACAGGGAAAAATCAGCCCCAGCATTTT
>TRBV28|TRBJ2-3|once|-
CASTRDWLFTDTQYF
TGTGCCAGCACTCGGGACTGGCTGTTCACAGATACGCAGTATTTT
>TRBV1|TRBJ2-7|-|-
CTSSQDLRGTGGNYEQYF
TGCACCAGCAGCCAAGATTTAAGGGGGACAGGGGGAAACTACGAGCAGTACTTC
>TRBV5-1|TRBJ2-7|-|TRBD2
CASSFSGSEQYF
TGCGCCAGCAGCTTTAGCGGGAGCGAGCAGTACTTC
>TRBV2|TRBJ2-3|-|-
CASSLHGLRDFSTDTQYF
TGTGCCAGCAGTCTACACGGGCTACGGGACTTTTCCACAGATACGCAGTATTTT
>TRBV2|TRBJ2-6|once|TRBD1
CASKAGGVNGANVLTF
TGTGCCAGCAAGGCAGGGGGAGTAAATGGGGCCAACGTCCTGACTTTC
>TRBV28|TRBJ1-5|few|-
CASSFRDYNQPQHF
TGTGCCAGCAGTTTTAGGGACTACAATCAGCCCCAGCATTTT
>TRBV15|TRBJ2-2|-|TRBD2
CATSRVLAGASGTGELFF
TGTGCCACCAGCAGAGTCCTAGCGGGAGCGTCGGGCACCGGGGAGCTGTTTTTT
>TRBV9|TRBJ2-2|-|TRBD2
CASSPGLAGVDGELFF
TGTGCCAGCAGCCCAGGGCTAGCGGGAGTCGACGGGGAGCTGTTTTTT
>TRBV28|TRBJ2-7|-|-
CASSLEGSSYEQYF
TGTGCCAGCAGTTTAGAGGGAAGCTCCTACGAGCAGTACTTC